One and the same sample provided the 10 T cell receptor beta chains below, sequenced in a study of identical twins. One entry per CDR3 protein results from TCRdb running MiXCR on the 5' RACE reads. The repertoire holds fewer than 550,000 distinct CDR3 sequences, with about 15% as singletons. These data were likewise used in another study, on yellow fever vaccine responses in identical twins.

Sequenced material: CD4+ T cells sorted from blood. These receptors were obtained from a woman aged 18-35 years in good health.

In its sample, this clonotype was seen a few times. V is TRBV9 and J is TRBJ2-1, with D possibly being TRBD2 (6 bases). V gave up 0 bases and J gave up 0 bases, with 10 bases separating them. CDR3 size: 16 residues. From germline, CDR1 is SGDLS and CDR2 YYNGEE. CDR3 DNA sequence: TGTGCCAGCAGCGTAGAACCCGGGAGCTCCTACAATGAGCAGTTCTTC. It yields the protein CASSVEPGSSYNEQFF. Drawing the rest from reference TRBV9 and TRBJ2-1, the complete variable domain is DSGVTQTPKHLITATGQRVTLRCSPRSGDLSVYWYQQSLDQGLQFLIQYYNGEERAKGNILERFSAQQFPDLHSELNLSSLELGDSALYFCASSVEPGSSYNEQFFGPGTRLTVL.

This clonotype was picked up a small number of times. Its ends do not fully match the called genes, so a read error is possible. The CDR3 sequence is CASRDSGTSGIRDTQYF. CDR3 DNA sequence: TGTGCCAGCAGAGACTCCGGGACTAGCGGAATTAGAGATACGCAGTATTTT. The V and J genes are TRBV6-4 and TRBJ2-3, with 11 bases lining up with TRBD2. The CDR3 is 17 amino acids. The V gene's germline CDR1 is MRHNA and CDR2 SNTAGT.

The chain employs TRBV29-1 and TRBJ2-2; D is uncertain. The germline V and J ends were trimmed by 3 bases and 0 bases, with 8 bases remaining between them. This CDR3 is built from 14 residues. Germline V gives CDR1 SQVTM, CDR2 ANQGSEA. CDR3 coding DNA: TGCAGCGTTGACAGACGGGCGAACACCGGGGAGCTGTTTTTT. It codes for CSVDRRANTGELFF.

This clonotype was seen many times. The chain combines TRBV6-1 with TRBJ2-5, with D perhaps matching TRBD1 (6 bases). Trimming removed 5 bases from V and 5 bases from J, with 12 bases in between. The CDR3 runs 13 residues. In germline, CDR1 is MNHNS, CDR2 SASEGT. CDR3 in amino acids: CASSPGARETQYF. The DNA of the CDR3 is TGTGCCAGCAGTCCAGGGGCCCGTGAGACCCAGTACTTC.

In this sample, this clonotype turned up a few times. The rearrangement joins TRBV5-6 to TRBJ1-1, with TRBD1 identical over 7 bases. The CDR3 spans 15 residues. Looked up from germline, CDR1 is SGHDT and CDR2 is YYEEEE. With V trimmed by 4 bases and J by 1 base, 7 bases remained unmatched. CDR3 DNA sequence: TGTGCCAGCAGCCCTAAGACAGGGCGGAACACTGAAGCTTTCTTT. It codes for CASSPKTGRNTEAFF.

V gene TRBV18 combines with J gene TRBJ1-6; D not resolved. Trimming shortened V by 6 bases and J by 6 bases, and 9 bases separated the two germline ends. The CDR3 is made up of 13 amino acids. Per germline, CDR1 KGHSH and CDR2 LQKENI. In nucleotides, the CDR3 is TGTGCCAGCTCGGTGGTCCTTAATTCACCCCTCCACTTT. Translation gives CASSVVLNSPLHF.

There are a few counts of this clonotype. The chain joins TRBV5-1 to TRBJ2-3; 7 nucleotides match TRBD1. V was clipped by 4 bases and J by 0 bases; unmatched bases: 5. The CDR3 has 15 residues. Germline-derived CDR1 and CDR2 are SGHRS and YFSETQ. The CDR3 loop reads CASSAQGPSTDTQYF. Written as DNA, the CDR3 is TGCGCCAGCAGCGCACAGGGGCCTAGCACAGATACGCAGTATTTT.

This clonotype was picked up many times. The V gene is TRBV29-1, the J gene TRBJ2-2, with D possibly matching TRBD1 (5 bases). Germline CDR1 SQVTM, CDR2 ANQGSEA. Trimming cost V 8 bases and J 4 bases, with 14 bases left between them. The CDR3 contains 13 residues. CDR3 protein: CSTQVGSTGELFF. Here the CDR3 DNA reads TGCAGCACACAGGTCGGAAGCACCGGGGAGCTGTTTTTT.

This chain joins TRBV18 and TRBJ2-7; D call uncertain. CDR1 is KGHSH and CDR2 is LQKENI in the germline V gene. Trimming pared 2 bases from V and 3 bases from J, leaving 8 bases between. The CDR3 loop spans 13 amino acids. The CDR3 region is CASSPSRFYEQYF. Written as DNA, the CDR3 is TGTGCCAGCTCACCATCCAGGTTCTACGAGCAGTACTTC.

Here the CDR3 reads CASSLVPWNSGEQYF. For the CDR3, the DNA is TGTGCCAGCAGCTTAGTCCCGTGGAACTCGGGAGAGCAGTACTTC. The rearrangement uses TRBV7-9 and TRBJ2-7, with D maybe TRBD2 (5 bases). The CDR3 sequence is 15 residues long. Germline V lookup: CDR1 SEHNR, CDR2 FQNEAQ (reference sequence). The ends were cut back, 1 base at V and 7 bases at J, with 17 bases in the middle.